The 2 T cell receptor beta chains below come from one sample, sequenced in a study of T cells in Graves' hyperthyroidism and ophthalmopathy (dated by TCRdb to the late 2010s). Receptor amplification or capture employed multiplex PCR. Sequencing took place on an Illumina HiSeq 2000. Amplification of TCR beta CDR3 regions was carried out from RNA transcripts. The TCR CDR3 was subjected to a first round of RT-PCR using the HTBI primer set and the Qiagen OneStep RT-PCR kit. Using fastp trimming at Q25 and MiXCR clonotype assembly, TCRdb reanalyzed the public sequencing data and kept in-frame beta chains. Every CDR3 protein is listed once, alongside the most common genes and DNA of its rows. The sample data list about 700,000 distinct CDR3 sequences, and about 15% of these were observed just once. The ten largest clonotypes hold around 9.6% of the sample. Material for sequencing was blood. All receptors derive from a woman younger than 35 with Graves' hyperthyroidism.

This clonotype was detected ten times or more. The chain couples TRBV27 to TRBJ2-3, with 12 bases identical to TRBD2. The CDR3 spans 15 residues. Trimming at V came to 7 bases and at J to 5 bases, leaving 7 bases not matched to a gene. Germline V gene data show CDR1 as MNHEY and CDR2 as SMNVEV (reference sequence). CDR3 nucleotide sequence: TGTGCCAGCAAACTAGCGGGAGGTGGAGAAGATACGCAGTATTTT. Protein sequence: CASKLAGGGEDTQYF.

This clonotype was seen repeatedly, ten times or more. This chain uses TRBV7-9 with TRBJ2-2, with a possible D match to TRBD2 (6 bases). V lost 11 bases to trimming and J lost 3 bases, with 16 bases between them. The length of the CDR3 is 14 residues. Germline V CDR1 and CDR2: SEHNR, FQNEAQ (reference sequence). CDR3 bases: TGTGCCGCGGGCGAGGGAGGCCACACCGGGGAGCTGTTTTTT. This translates into CAAGEGGHTGELFF. The full variable domain, with the rest looked up from reference TRBV7-9 and TRBJ2-2, is DTGVSQNPRHKITKRGQNVTFRCDPISEHNRLYWYRQTLGQGPEFLTYFQNEAQLEKSRLLSDRFSAERPKGSFSTLEIQRTEQGDSAMYLCAAGEGGHTGELFFGEGSRLTVL.